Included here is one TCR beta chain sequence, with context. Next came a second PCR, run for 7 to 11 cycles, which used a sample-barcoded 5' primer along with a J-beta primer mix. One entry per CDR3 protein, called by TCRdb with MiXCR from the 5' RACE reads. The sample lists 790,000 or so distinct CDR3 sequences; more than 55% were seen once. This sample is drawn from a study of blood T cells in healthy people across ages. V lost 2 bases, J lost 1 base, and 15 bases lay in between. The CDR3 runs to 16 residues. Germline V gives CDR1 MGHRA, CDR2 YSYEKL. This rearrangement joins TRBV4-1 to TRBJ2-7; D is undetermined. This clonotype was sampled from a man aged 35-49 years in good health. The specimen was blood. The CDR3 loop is CASSQIGVEGSYEQYF. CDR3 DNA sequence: TGCGCCAGCAGCCAAATTGGGGTTGAAGGATCCTACGAGCAGTACTTC.